A single sample gave rise to the 32 T cell receptor beta chains below, sequenced in a study of cytomegalovirus exposure and HLA in healthy donors. It was with 60 Vbeta and 13 Jbeta primers that the PCR ran. Clones were sequenced by immunoSEQ multiplex PCR, and TCRdb holds only the in-frame ones, with some missing. The sample records fewer than 250,000 clones, around 76% being singletons. The specimen was PBMCs. The receptor source for this set is a man aged 35 to 55 in good health and CMV-seropositive.

This clone was counted between two and nine times. The V and J genes are TRBV11-2 and TRBJ1-1, with D possibly TRBD1 on 5 matching bases. Trimming stripped 5 bases from V and 3 bases from J, with 16 bases between. This CDR3 region has 15 residues. From germline, CDR1 is SGHAT and CDR2 FQNNGV. The CDR3 DNA is TGTGCCAGCAGCCCGGATCCAGGGAGGTACACTGAAGCTTTCTTT. Translation gives CASSPDPGRYTEAFF. Drawing the rest from reference TRBV11-2 and TRBJ1-1, the complete variable domain is EAGVAQSPRYKIIEKRQSVAFWCNPISGHATLYWYQQILGQGPKLLIQFQNNGVVDDSQLPKDRFSAERLKGVDSTLKIQPAKLEDSAVYLCASSPDPGRYTEAFFGQGTRLTVV.

The chain is built from TRBV5-4 and TRBJ2-3, with a possible D match to TRBD1 (6 bases). This CDR3 contains 15 residues. V was shortened by 4 bases and J by 4 bases, with 16 bases between the two germline ends. CDR1 is SGHNT and CDR2 is YYREEE in the germline V gene (reference sequence). In DNA, the CDR3 is TGTGCCAGCAGCAAACACAGGGTACTCGCAGATACGCAGTATTTT. Translating it yields CASSKHRVLADTQYF.

This clone has a single count. This chain joins TRBV10-3 and TRBJ2-1; TRBD2 aligns across 7 bases. J was trimmed by 3 bases and V by 2 bases; bases with no gene match: 7. Per the germline V gene, CDR1 is ENHRY and CDR2 is SYGVKD. This CDR3 comprises 16 residues. The CDR3 DNA reads as TGTGCCATCAGTGAGAGGAGCGGGAATCTCTACAATGAGCAGTTCTTC. Its protein product is CAISERSGNLYNEQFF.

The V gene is TRBV7-9, the J gene TRBJ2-1; possibly TRBD1 for D (6 bases). The CDR3 covers 17 residues. Germline values: CDR1 SEHNR, CDR2 FQNEAQ (reference sequence). Trimming shortened V by 5 bases and J by 0 bases, and 17 bases separated the two germline ends. CDR3 in amino acids: CASSATGTTSSYNEQFF. CDR3 DNA: TGTGCCAGCAGCGCAACCGGGACAACGAGCTCCTACAATGAGCAGTTCTTC.

The chain links TRBV5-6 to TRBJ2-5, with TRBD1 as a possible D gene (6 bases). The J call may be wrong; the DNA end is better matched by TRBJ2-7. Germline V lookup: CDR1 SGHDT, CDR2 YYEEEE. This CDR3 spans 15 amino acids. The CDR3 bases are TGTGCCAGCAGCCAATTCGACAGGTCCTCCTACGAGCAGTACTTC. Translation gives CASSQFDRSSYEQYF.

The chain carries TRBV5-1 and TRBJ1-2; D is perhaps TRBD1 (5 bases). Per germline, CDR1 SGHRS and CDR2 YFSETQ. This CDR3 contains 13 residues. Deletions cut 2 bases from V and 6 bases from J, with 11 bases between. CDR3 protein: CASSLDSYDGYTF. The CDR3 DNA sequence: TGCGCCAGCAGCTTAGACAGCTATGATGGCTACACCTTC.

The V and J genes are TRBV5-1 and TRBJ2-5; the match to TRBD2 covers 9 bases. The V segment lost 2 bases and the J segment 5 bases; nucleotides outside the gene matches: 7. The CDR3 is 15 amino acids. CDR1 is SGHRS, CDR2 YFSETQ, per germline. The DNA of the CDR3 is TGCGCCAGCAGCTTAGGAGCGGGAGGCTGGGAGACCCAGTACTTC. Its translation is CASSLGAGGWETQYF.

This CDR3 reads CASSQDEVGYEQYF. CDR3 nucleotide sequence: TGCGCCAGCAGCCAAGATGAAGTCGGCTACGAGCAGTACTTC. The rearrangement uses TRBV4-1 and TRBJ2-7; D not resolved. The V end was cut by 0 bases, the J end by 3 bases, with 9 bases between. Germline V gene data show CDR1 as MGHRA and CDR2 as YSYEKL. The CDR3 is 14 amino acids.

The chain recombines TRBV6-1 with TRBJ2-2, with TRBD2 matching over 11 bases. In germline, CDR1 is MNHNS, CDR2 SASEGT. The CDR3 loop spans 20 amino acids. Trimming cost V 4 bases and J 6 bases; bases outside gene matches: 19. This CDR3 is CASSGADSGRARLGSGELFF. CDR3 in DNA: TGTGCCAGCAGTGGAGCCGATAGCGGGAGGGCCCGTCTCGGTTCCGGGGAGCTGTTTTTT.

In nucleotides, the CDR3 is TGCGCCAGCAGCTCTCCGACAGGGTCGAAAAACATTCAGTACTTC. Protein: CASSSPTGSKNIQYF. V and J are TRBV5-1 and TRBJ2-4, with TRBD1 matching 7 bases. CDR3 length equals 15 residues. Germline V gene lookup returns CDR1 SGHRS and CDR2 YFSETQ. With V trimmed by 3 bases and J by 4 bases, 7 bases remained unmatched.

This clone turned up a few times. The chain recombines TRBV9 with TRBJ2-3, with TRBD1 matching 9 bases. CDR1 is SGDLS and CDR2 is YYNGEE in the germline V gene. This CDR3 comprises 15 residues. V was clipped by 2 bases and J by 6 bases; unmatched bases: 7. The chain's CDR3 is CASSVGQGSQDTQYF. CDR3 nucleotides: TGTGCCAGCAGCGTGGGACAGGGCTCACAGGATACGCAGTATTTT.

The chain combines TRBV6-4 with TRBJ2-7, with D tentatively TRBD2 (5 bases). The CDR3 sequence is 9 residues long. Germline CDR1 and CDR2: MRHNA and SNTAGT. Between the trimmed V and J ends, which lost 7 bases and 12 bases, there was a span of 10 bases. The CDR3 bases are TGTGCCAGCACCGGACTTCTGTACGTC. Translation: CASTGLLYV.

This clone turned up a few times. The chain has TRBV7-3 and TRBJ2-1, with TRBD2 matching over 15 bases. V was pared by 2 bases and J by 6 bases, with 5 bases of the junction left unmatched. CDR3 length: 17 residues. CDR1 and CDR2 from the germline V gene are SGHTA and FQGTGA. CDR3 sequence: CASSLGRTSGRGNEQFF. CDR3 DNA: TGTGCCAGCAGCTTAGGGAGGACTAGCGGGAGGGGCAATGAGCAGTTCTTC.

J is TRBJ1-5 and V is TRBV6-6; D is undetermined. Germline loops: CDR1 MNHNY, CDR2 SVGAGI (reference sequence). CDR3 size: 13 residues. V lost 0 bases, J lost 5 bases, and 5 bases lay in between. The CDR3: CASSYSSDQPQHF. CDR3 nucleotides: TGTGCCAGCAGTTACTCTAGTGATCAGCCCCAGCATTTT.

The chain uses TRBV29-1 and TRBJ2-4, with D tentatively TRBD2 (5 bases). Germline V gene data show CDR1 as SQVTM and CDR2 as ANQGSEA. Trimming shortened V by 6 bases and J by 6 bases, and 12 bases separated the two germline ends. The CDR3 sequence is 12 residues long. The CDR3 reads CSVRAVLNIQYF. The CDR3 DNA sequence: TGCAGCGTGCGGGCGGTCCTAAACATTCAGTACTTC.

This chain joins TRBV19 and TRBJ1-1; D not certain. The germline V gene has CDR1 LNHDA and CDR2 SQIVND (reference sequence). Trimming cost V 7 bases and J 4 bases, with 16 bases left between them. This CDR3 has 14 residues. The CDR3 DNA sequence: TGTGCCAGTACCATAGACGGGGAGGGCACTGAAGCTTTCTTT. Protein: CASTIDGEGTEAFF.

This clone was seen only once. V usage is TRBV9 and J usage is TRBJ1-6; TRBD1 might be the D (5 bases). V lost 4 bases and J 1 base, leaving 12 bases between the germline ends. This CDR3 has 16 residues. Germline V gives CDR1 SGDLS, CDR2 YYNGEE. CDR3 bases: TGTGCCAGCAGCCAAGGGGCTCAGTCCTATAATTCACCCCTCCACTTT. Its translation: CASSQGAQSYNSPLHF.

J is TRBJ2-7 and V is TRBV6-1, with TRBD2 matching over 9 bases. This CDR3 is 15 amino acids long. Germline V CDR1 and CDR2: MNHNS, SASEGT. Trimming took 3 bases from V and 2 from J; bases not matched to a gene: 5. The CDR3 nucleotides read TGTGCCAGCAGTGATAGCGGGAGAAACGCCTACGAGCAGTACTTC. It encodes CASSDSGRNAYEQYF.

The chain couples TRBV7-9 to TRBJ2-1; a weak D match, TRBD2 (5 bases). This CDR3 comprises 15 residues. The V end lost 5 bases, the J end lost 9 bases, and 20 bases lay between the germline ends. CDR1 and CDR2 from the germline V gene are SEHNR and FQNEAQ (reference sequence). The CDR3 coding sequence is TGTGCCAGCAGCCCTTCCGGAGGAATTACCCCTGAGCAGTTCTTC. Translating it yields CASSPSGGITPEQFF.

The chain uses TRBV5-1 and TRBJ2-3, with 12 bases aligning to TRBD2. Germline V CDR1 and CDR2: SGHRS, YFSETQ. J lost 6 bases, V lost 2 bases, and 4 bases had no gene match. The CDR3 runs to 15 residues. In DNA, the CDR3 is TGCGCCAGCAGCTTTCTAGCGGGAGGGCCGGATACGCAGTATTTT. This gives the protein CASSFLAGGPDTQYF.

The rearrangement uses TRBV29-1 and TRBJ1-3, with 7 bases matching TRBD1. Germline V lookup: CDR1 SQVTM, CDR2 ANQGSEA. V trimming: 0 bases; J trimming: 0 bases; junction bases outside the gene matches: 8. The CDR3 sequence is 17 residues long. The CDR3 DNA sequence: TGCAGCGTTGAAGATTTACTCCGGGACAGCTCTGGAAACACCATATATTTT. This sequence encodes CSVEDLLRDSSGNTIYF.

This clone was observed a few times. The gene calls are TRBV6-6 and TRBJ2-1; perhaps TRBD1 as D (6 bases). V was clipped by 2 bases and J by 0 bases, with 8 bases between them. CDR3 size: 15 residues. Looked up from germline, CDR1 is MNHNY and CDR2 is SVGAGI (reference sequence). The DNA for the CDR3 is TGTGCCAGCAGTTACGGGGGCAACTCCTACAATGAGCAGTTCTTC. It codes for CASSYGGNSYNEQFF.

This clone has just one count. V and J are TRBV5-1 and TRBJ2-3; D is possibly TRBD2 (6 bases). CDR3 size: 14 residues. The V gene's germline CDR1 is SGHRS and CDR2 YFSETQ. With 5 bases removed from V and 6 bases from J, the gap between germline ends came to 16 bases. The CDR3 is CASSPLSGADTQYF. CDR3 nucleotide sequence: TGCGCCAGCAGTCCCCTCTCGGGAGCTGATACGCAGTATTTT.

The chain uses TRBV19 and TRBJ2-4, with 9 bases fitting TRBD2. The CDR3 has 20 amino acids. Germline loops: CDR1 LNHDA, CDR2 SQIVND (reference sequence). V trimming: 3 bases; J trimming: 0 bases; junction bases outside the gene matches: 15. The CDR3 DNA follows: TGTGCCAGTAGTATCCGGACGGCCGTAGCGGGAGACATAGCCAAAAACATTCAGTACTTC. This codes for CASSIRTAVAGDIAKNIQYF.

The chain employs TRBV27 and TRBJ1-5, with no clear D. From germline, CDR1 is MNHEY and CDR2 SMNVEV (reference sequence). The CDR3 is 13 amino acids. Deletions cut 4 bases from V and 2 bases from J, with 6 bases between. CDR3 loop: CASSYQGNQPQHF. The CDR3 nucleotides read TGTGCCAGCAGTTATCAGGGCAATCAGCCCCAGCATTTT.

The chain carries TRBV29-1 and TRBJ1-1, with D possibly TRBD1 on 6 matching bases. Germline-derived CDR1 and CDR2 are SQVTM and ANQGSEA. This CDR3 is built from 11 residues. V was cut by 6 bases and J by 1 base, with 6 bases left in between. In DNA, the CDR3 is TGCAGCGTGGGACAGAACACTGAAGCTTTCTTT. This translates into CSVGQNTEAFF.

The chain employs TRBV28 and TRBJ2-3, with a tentative D call TRBD1 (6 bases). This CDR3 spans 18 amino acids. The germline CDR1 and CDR2 sequences are MDHEN and SYDVKM. V shed 4 bases and J shed 1 base, with 21 bases lying between them. The CDR3 DNA follows: TGTGCCAGCAGTTCCCCAATGGACAGCCCAGGGGGCACAGATACGCAGTATTTT. This sequence encodes CASSSPMDSPGGTDTQYF.

The J gene is TRBJ2-1, the V gene TRBV5-6; D call uncertain. CDR1 SGHDT and CDR2 YYEEEE come from the germline V gene. The V and J ends lost 4 bases and 7 bases respectively, with 6 bases between them. This CDR3 has 11 residues. CDR3 nucleotides: TGTGCCAGCAGCCAGGTGAATGAGCAGTTCTTC. It translates to CASSQVNEQFF.

The chain is built from TRBV10-2 and TRBJ1-1, with a possible D match to TRBD1 (5 bases). The CDR3 length is 13 residues. Per the germline V gene, CDR1 is WSHSY and CDR2 is SAAADI. The V and J ends lost 6 bases and 5 bases respectively, with 13 bases between them. The CDR3 region is CASRQGGETEAFF. Here the CDR3 DNA reads TGCGCCAGCAGGCAGGGCGGGGAAACTGAAGCTTTCTTT.

The rearrangement uses TRBV18 and TRBJ2-5; 8 nucleotides line up with TRBD1. From germline, CDR1 is KGHSH and CDR2 LQKENI. The CDR3 extends over 14 amino acids. The V gene end was trimmed by 4 bases and the J gene end by 2 bases; junction bases not matched to a gene: 3. The chain's CDR3 is CASSRGTGQETQYF. In nucleotides, the CDR3 is TGTGCCAGCTCACGCGGGACAGGTCAAGAGACCCAGTACTTC.

V and J are TRBV9 and TRBJ2-2, with 10 bases aligning to TRBD1. The germline gives CDR1 SGDLS, CDR2 YYNGEE. V lost 1 base, J lost 3 bases, and 6 bases stayed unmatched. The CDR3 covers 17 residues. The CDR3 nucleotides read TGTGCCAGCAGCGTACCCGGACAGGGGGGTCACACCGGGGAGCTGTTTTTT. Its translation is CASSVPGQGGHTGELFF.

This clone has more than one count but fewer than ten. The genes are TRBV6-1 and TRBJ1-1; D possibly corresponds to TRBD1 (6 bases). Germline CDR1 MNHNS, CDR2 SASEGT. V lost 6 bases to trimming and J lost 7 bases, with 12 bases between them. The CDR3 has 12 amino acids. As DNA, the CDR3 is TGTGCCAGCAGGTTAGGACAGCTTGAAGCTTTCTTT. As protein: CASRLGQLEAFF.